These T cell receptor beta chains were read from a single sample in a study of T cell responses to AZD1222 COVID-19 vaccine. Generated by immunoSEQ multiplex PCR, the TCRdb table keeps only in-frame clones and is missing some. There are 200,000 to 250,000 clones in the sample; 90% to 95% occur only once, and about 1.5% lies in the top ten. The material was peripheral blood, obtained 28 days after the second dose of the MenACWY control vaccine. Every receptor here comes from an adult who received the MenACWY meningococcal vaccine as a control. The CDR3 runs from the conserved cysteine through the conserved F or W.

cdr3_length: 15
v_call: TRBV5-5
cdr3_aa: CASSLANRFSGELFF

cdr3_length: 14
v_call: TRBV4-1
cdr3_aa: CASSQVAQNTEAFF

cdr3_length: 14
v_call: TRBV6-5
cdr3_aa: CASSYQGYTGELFF

cdr3_length: 13
v_call: TRBV24-1
cdr3_aa: CATSVTGDYGYTF

cdr3_length: 14
v_call: TRBV19
cdr3_aa: CASTPGPGGYEQYF

cdr3_length: 14
v_call: TRBV4-1
cdr3_aa: CASSQGQGTYEQYF

cdr3_length: 14
v_call: TRBV27
cdr3_aa: CASSPLATNEKLFF

cdr3_length: 13
v_call: TRBV5-1
cdr3_aa: CASSPGVPYEQYF

cdr3_length: 14
v_call: TRBV27
cdr3_aa: CASSLLGNNSPLHF

cdr3_length: 14
v_call: TRBV18
cdr3_aa: CASSPRQNVYEQYF

cdr3_length: 15
v_call: TRBV2
cdr3_aa: CASSEQGYGDTEAFF

cdr3_length: 14
v_call: TRBV7-9
cdr3_aa: CASSLGGPLREQYF

cdr3_length: 14
v_call: TRBV29-1
cdr3_aa: CSALMDREDQPQHF

cdr3_length: 15
v_call: TRBV28
cdr3_aa: CASSLGDSANYGYTF

cdr3_length: 13
v_call: TRBV29-1
cdr3_aa: CSVLGPSSYEQYF

cdr3_length: 13
v_call: TRBV28
cdr3_aa: CASTLGTGVVAFF

cdr3_length: 16
v_call: TRBV27
cdr3_aa: CASSPVPAGSNQPQHF

cdr3_length: 14
v_call: TRBV5-1
cdr3_aa: CASSGVGGMYEQYF

cdr3_length: 15
v_call: TRBV5-1
cdr3_aa: CASSRAGLAYNEQFF

cdr3_length: 13
v_call: TRBV4-1
cdr3_aa: CASSQVWNSPLHF

cdr3_length: 20
v_call: TRBV27
cdr3_aa: CASSFLPGLAGGKNTGELFF

cdr3_length: 15
v_call: TRBV7-9
cdr3_aa: CASSSSRTSGNEQFF

cdr3_length: 15
v_call: TRBV30
cdr3_aa: CAWIQLRLMNTEAFF

cdr3_length: 14
v_call: TRBV30
cdr3_aa: CASRRGITNEKLFF

cdr3_length: 13
v_call: TRBV12-3/TRBV12-4
cdr3_aa: CASRILPNTEAFF

cdr3_length: 13
v_call: TRBV30
cdr3_aa: CAWSVLRGTEAFF

cdr3_length: 10
v_call: TRBV20-1
cdr3_aa: CSAPNYGYTF

cdr3_length: 13
v_call: TRBV6-2/TRBV6-3
cdr3_aa: CASSYSGLDTQYF

cdr3_length: 12
v_call: TRBV19
cdr3_aa: CASSKDRYEQYF

cdr3_length: 17
v_call: TRBV11-2
cdr3_aa: CASSFGRRSSGANVLTF

cdr3_length: 15
v_call: TRBV5-6
cdr3_aa: CASSPLTVSGNTIYF